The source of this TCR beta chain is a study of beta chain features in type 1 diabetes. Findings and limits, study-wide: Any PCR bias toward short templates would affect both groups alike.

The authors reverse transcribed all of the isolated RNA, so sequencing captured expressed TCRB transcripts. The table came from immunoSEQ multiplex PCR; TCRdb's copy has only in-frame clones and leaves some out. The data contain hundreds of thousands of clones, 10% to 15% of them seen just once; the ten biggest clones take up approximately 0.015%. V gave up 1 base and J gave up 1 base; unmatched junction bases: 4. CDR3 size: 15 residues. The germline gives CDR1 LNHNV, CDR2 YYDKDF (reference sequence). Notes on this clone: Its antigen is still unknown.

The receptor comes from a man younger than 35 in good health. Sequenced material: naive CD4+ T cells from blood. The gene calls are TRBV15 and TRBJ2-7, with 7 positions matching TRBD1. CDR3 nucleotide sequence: TGTGCCACCAGCAGAGGAGGGGACAGATCCTACGAGCAGTACTTC. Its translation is CATSRGGDRSYEQYF.